The rows below give T cell receptor beta chains drawn from one sample of a study of blood T cells in healthy people across ages. TCRdb redid the calling of the 5' RACE reads with MiXCR, one entry per CDR3 protein. The sample includes hundreds of thousands of distinct CDR3 sequences, roughly 60% of them seen just once. The sequencing input was blood. These TCRs come from a man aged 25 to 45 in good health. Both conserved end residues are part of each CDR3. The D gene is left open where the match is weak. A clone size is listed for some rows: how often the clone was seen (once, few, many), or a class if it is expanded.

j_call	v_call	d_call	clone_size	cdr3_nt	cdr3_aa
TRBJ2-1	TRBV7-6	NA	NA	TGTGCCAGCAGCTTAGGGTGGGGGACCGACAATGAGCAGTTCTTC	CASSLGWGTDNEQFF
TRBJ2-5	TRBV27	TRBD2	NA	TGTGCCAGCAGTGCCACTAGCGAGGATGAGCAGTACTTC	CASSATSEDEQYF
TRBJ2-1	TRBV20-1	NA	NA	TGCAGTGCTGCTAAGGGTCAGGGTGAGCAGTTCTTC	CSAAKGQGEQFF
TRBJ2-3	TRBV2	NA	NA	TGTGCCAGCAGCCCCGACCCAGCGCAGTATTTT	CASSPDPAQYF
TRBJ2-2	TRBV6-1	TRBD2	NA	TGTGCCAGCTCTAGAGGGAGCGGGGGCGCGAACACCGGGGAGCTGTTTTTT	CASSRGSGGANTGELFF
TRBJ2-1	TRBV27	NA	NA	TGTGCCGCCGCCCCCGGGCAGTACAATGAGCAGTTCTTC	CAAAPGQYNEQFF
TRBJ2-5	TRBV11-2	NA	NA	TGTGCCAGCAGCCAGTTGGGAAGGGGGCAAGAGACCCAGTACTTC	CASSQLGRGQETQYF
TRBJ1-3	TRBV6-5	NA	NA	TGTGCCAGTATAGACCCGAGCTCTGGAAACACCATATATTTT	CASIDPSSGNTIYF
TRBJ2-1	TRBV7-2	TRBD1	NA	TGTGCCAGCAGCTTAGTCTTCAGGGGGGAGCAGTTCTTC	CASSLVFRGEQFF
TRBJ2-7	TRBV3-1	NA	few	TGTGCCAGCAGCCAAGCAGGGCTTGAGCAGTACTTC	CASSQAGLEQYF
TRBJ2-1	TRBV28	TRBD2	NA	TGTGCCTCGGGACTAGCGGGAGGGACTTACAATGAGCAGTTCTTC	CASGLAGGTYNEQFF
TRBJ1-2	TRBV29-1	TRBD1	NA	TGCAGCGTTGATGGGCGGGACAGGGGGTTTTATGGCTACACCTTC	CSVDGRDRGFYGYTF
TRBJ2-7	TRBV5-6	NA	NA	TGTGCCAGCAGCCTCATGGGTTCATTGGGGTCCTACGAGCAGTACTTC	CASSLMGSLGSYEQYF
TRBJ1-2	TRBV5-1	TRBD1	NA	TGCGCCAGCAGCGGGACAGGGGTCGATGGCTACACCTTC	CASSGTGVDGYTF
TRBJ2-1	TRBV28	NA	NA	TGTGCCAGCTGGGAACGTGGATTTTCCTACAATGAGCAGTTCTTC	CASWERGFSYNEQFF
TRBJ2-5	TRBV11-2	NA	NA	TGTGCCAGCAGCTTAAAGCCTAGCGAGACCCAGTACTTC	CASSLKPSETQYF
TRBJ1-6	TRBV20-1	NA	few	TGCAGTGCTAGATCCGTCTCCTATAATTCACCCCTCCACTTT	CSARSVSYNSPLHF
TRBJ1-2	TRBV7-9	NA	once	TGTGCCAGCAGCTCGGACACAGACTATGGCTACACCTTC	CASSSDTDYGYTF
TRBJ2-1	TRBV4-2	TRBD1	few	TGTGCCAGCAGCGACCGGGACAGAGAGTACAATGAGCAGTTCTTC	CASSDRDREYNEQFF
TRBJ2-1	TRBV5-1	NA	few	TGCGCCAGCAGCTTGTGGGGTAAGAACAATGAGCAGTTCTTC	CASSLWGKNNEQFF
TRBJ2-1	TRBV14	TRBD1	NA	TGTGCCAGCAGCCAAAGACCGGGACAGGGGTACAATGAGCAGTTCTTC	CASSQRPGQGYNEQFF
TRBJ2-5	TRBV20-1	TRBD2	many	TGCAGTGCTAATCCCTTTAGCGGGGGCGGGGAGACCCAGTACTTC	CSANPFSGGGETQYF
TRBJ2-3	TRBV6-4	NA	NA	TGTGCCAGCAGTGACGAACCAGGGACAGATACGCAGTATTTT	CASSDEPGTDTQYF
TRBJ2-3	TRBV7-2	TRBD1	few	TGTGCCAGCAGCTTAGGAGGGCAGGGGGCAGATACGCAGTATTTT	CASSLGGQGADTQYF
TRBJ1-5	TRBV28	NA	NA	TGTGCCAGCAGAAAGGCACGGGGTATACGGGGTCAGCCCCAGCATTTT	CASRKARGIRGQPQHF
TRBJ1-2	TRBV29-1	NA	once	TGCAGCGTGGTTACGGGCAGGGAGTCTTATGGCTACACCTTC	CSVVTGRESYGYTF
TRBJ2-1	TRBV29-1	NA	few	TGCAGCGTTGAACAGGGATTCTCCTACAATGAGCAGTTCTTC	CSVEQGFSYNEQFF
TRBJ2-3	TRBV2	NA	few	TGTGCCAGTTCCTGGGGAGAGCGGTATACGCAGTATTTT	CASSWGERYTQYF
TRBJ1-4	TRBV7-2	NA	NA	TGTGCCAGCAGCGTAGGACCAAATGAAAAACTGTTTTTT	CASSVGPNEKLFF
TRBJ1-2	TRBV4-3	NA	NA	TGCACCAGCAGCCAAGCGTTAGGCTATGGCTACACCTTC	CTSSQALGYGYTF
TRBJ2-3	TRBV18	TRBD1	NA	TGTGCCAGCTCGCGTTTTGATGGACAGGATCGCACAGATACGCAGTATTTT	CASSRFDGQDRTDTQYF
TRBJ1-2	TRBV20-1	TRBD1	NA	TGCAGTGCTAGAGGGACAGGGGGCGACTATGGCTACACCTTC	CSARGTGGDYGYTF
TRBJ2-1	TRBV28	TRBD2	NA	TGTGCCAGTAGTTCCTTACGGACTAGCGGGAGGAACAATGAGCAGTTCTTC	CASSSLRTSGRNNEQFF
TRBJ2-5	TRBV20-1	NA	NA	TGCAGTGCTAGACCGGACGGATCAAGAGAGACCCAGTACTTC	CSARPDGSRETQYF
TRBJ2-7	TRBV15	TRBD2	once	TGTGCCACCAGCTCGGGACTAGCGGGAAGCCCCACCTACGAGCAGTACTTC	CATSSGLAGSPTYEQYF
TRBJ2-7	TRBV7-2	NA	NA	TGTGCCAGCAGCTTAGCAGGGTCAGTCTACGAGCAGTACTTC	CASSLAGSVYEQYF
TRBJ2-7	TRBV12-3/TRBV12-4	TRBD2	NA	TGTGCCAGCACTAGCGGGAGGTTCGAGCAGTACTTC	CASTSGRFEQYF
TRBJ1-2	TRBV11-2	NA	NA	TGTGCCAGCAGCTCCCCAGGCAGGGAAGGAGGCTACACCTTC	CASSSPGREGGYTF
TRBJ1-4	TRBV2	NA	NA	TGTGCCAGCAGCGTTGAAAACAACCCAAAACTGTTTTTT	CASSVENNPKLFF
TRBJ2-1	TRBV11-2	NA	NA	TGTGCCAGCAGCTTAGTCCCTGGCCAGCGGTACAATGAGCAGTTCTTC	CASSLVPGQRYNEQFF
TRBJ1-1	TRBV10-3	NA	NA	TGTGCCATCAGTGAGTCGATGTACGGTGAAGCTTTCTTT	CAISESMYGEAFF
TRBJ1-6	TRBV5-1	NA	once	TGCGCCAGCAGCCCGGCACAGGAGGCGTCACCCCTCCACTTT	CASSPAQEASPLHF
TRBJ1-4	TRBV7-2	NA	NA	TGTGCCAGCGAAAGACAAGGGAGTGAAAAACTGTTTTTT	CASERQGSEKLFF
TRBJ1-2	TRBV12-3/TRBV12-4	NA	NA	TGTGCCAGCAGCGCACAGGGTGGATCTGGCTACACCTTC	CASSAQGGSGYTF
TRBJ2-1	TRBV29-1	NA	NA	TGCAGCATTTTAGGGAACTACGAGCAGTTCTTC	CSILGNYEQFF
TRBJ2-1	TRBV20-1	NA	NA	TGCAGTGCTAGAAGAAACAATGAGCAGTTCTTC	CSARRNNEQFF
TRBJ2-7	TRBV27	NA	few	TGTGCCAGCAGTGTAACCCCGGGACCCTACGAGCAGTACTTC	CASSVTPGPYEQYF
TRBJ2-1	TRBV20-1	NA	many	TGCAGTGCTGGAGAAGTTGAGCAGTTCTTC	CSAGEVEQFF
TRBJ1-4	TRBV6-1	TRBD1	NA	TGTGCCAGCAGTGATGGATGGACAGGGCGAGGAGAAAAACTGTTTTTT	CASSDGWTGRGEKLFF
TRBJ2-4	TRBV5-6	NA	NA	TGTGCCAGCAGCTTGGGGGGCCGGGGGAGAGAGCAGTACTTC	CASSLGGRGREQYF
TRBJ2-7	TRBV14	NA	NA	TGTGCCAGCAGGACGGAGGATAAGGGCTACGAGCAGTACTTC	CASRTEDKGYEQYF
TRBJ2-5	TRBV29-1	NA	few	TGCAGCGTGGCAGAGACCCAGTACTTC	CSVAETQYF